Listed here are 26 T cell receptor beta chains from one sample, sequenced in a study of blood T cell repertoires in COVID-19. The assay was immunoSEQ multiplex PCR, and TCRdb's table has in-frame clones only and misses some. Of 150,000 to 250,000 clones listed, 70% to 80% are singletons. The sequenced material came from peripheral blood. All receptors derive from a woman aged 40 to 50 with COVID-19, enrolled during active disease.

This clone was detected only a few times. The rearrangement links TRBV2 to TRBJ2-5; possible D gene TRBD2, 6 bases. This CDR3 region has 14 residues. The V and J ends lost 3 bases and 5 bases respectively, with 13 bases between them. CDR1 and CDR2 from the germline V gene are SNHLY and FYNNEI. In nucleotides, the CDR3 is TGTGCCAGCAGTGACCGGGACTCATTCGAGACCCAGTACTTC. Its protein product is CASSDRDSFETQYF.

The genes are TRBV12-5 and TRBJ2-1; TRBD2 matches at 13 bases. The germline V gene encodes CDR1 LGHNT and CDR2 FRNRAP. The CDR3 runs to 16 residues. The junction had 4 bases not matched to a gene; V was cut back by 0 bases and J by 8 bases. The CDR3 DNA follows: TGTGCTAGTGGTTTGGTGTGGGGACTAGCGGGATATGAGCAGTTCTTC. Its translation is CASGLVWGLAGYEQFF.

The chain joins TRBV11-2 to TRBJ2-1, with a tentative D call TRBD2 (6 bases). The germline V gene has CDR1 SGHAT and CDR2 FQNNGV. V lost 5 bases, J lost 9 bases, and 17 bases lay in between. The CDR3 loop spans 14 amino acids. CDR3 DNA sequence: TGTGCCAGCAGCCTTCTTCGGAGGGAGAGTGAGCAGTTCTTC. Amino acids: CASSLLRRESEQFF. The full variable domain, with the rest looked up from reference TRBV11-2 and TRBJ2-1, is EAGVAQSPRYKIIEKRQSVAFWCNPISGHATLYWYQQILGQGPKLLIQFQNNGVVDDSQLPKDRFSAERLKGVDSTLKIQPAKLEDSAVYLCASSLLRRESEQFFGPGTRLTVL.

The chain is built from TRBV2 and TRBJ1-1; no clear D. Germline V gene sequence: CDR1 SNHLY, CDR2 FYNNEI. V was cut by 8 bases and J by 3 bases, with 16 bases left in between. The CDR3 runs 14 residues. The chain's CDR3 is CASATNGFYTEAFF. The CDR3 coding sequence is TGTGCCAGCGCGACGAACGGGTTCTACACTGAAGCTTTCTTT.

This rearrangement joins TRBV10-3 to TRBJ1-1; D gene unclear. The CDR3 runs 11 residues. The ends were cut back, 6 bases at V and 10 bases at J, with 12 bases in the middle. CDR1 and CDR2 (germline): ENHRY, SYGVKD. For the CDR3, the DNA is TGTGCCATCAGACACACGGAGATAGCTTTCTTT. This gives the protein CAIRHTEIAFF.

V and J are TRBV3-1 (or the pseudogene TRBV3-2) and TRBJ1-1; weak D call: TRBD1 (5 bases). The V gene lost 4 bases and the J gene lost 1 base, with 13 bases spanning the gap. The CDR3 loop spans 15 amino acids. In germline, CDR1 is LGHDT, CDR2 YNNKEL (reference sequence). CDR3: CASSPSRTSNTEAFF. CDR3 in DNA: TGTGCCAGCAGCCCATCACGGACATCGAACACTGAAGCTTTCTTT.

The chain carries TRBV5-1 and TRBJ1-4, with D possibly TRBD1 on 6 matching bases. CDR3 size: 15 residues. Germline loops: CDR1 SGHRS, CDR2 YFSETQ. Trimming took off 2 bases at V and 8 bases at J, with 16 bases between the two ends. CDR3: CASSLQGGVQEKLFF. The CDR3 DNA reads as TGCGCCAGCAGCTTACAGGGTGGGGTACAAGAAAAACTGTTTTTT.

The CDR3 protein is CASWDRGYTGELFF. The CDR3 DNA reads as TGTGCCAGTTGGGACAGGGGTTACACCGGGGAGCTGTTTTTT. The V and J genes are TRBV19 and TRBJ2-2; 10 bases align to TRBD1. J gave up 3 bases and V 8 bases, and 3 bases lay outside the gene matches. Germline V gene data show CDR1 as LNHDA and CDR2 as SQIVND (reference sequence). CDR3 size: 14 residues.

On this clone itself: The same CDR3 can be traced to other DNA sequences in this sample. The V gene is TRBV18, the J gene TRBJ2-5; TRBD2 matches 9 bases. The V gene's germline CDR1 is KGHSH and CDR2 LQKENI. The CDR3 is 15 amino acids. V gave up 3 bases and J gave up 4 bases; unmatched junction bases: 6. CDR3 sequence: CASSPAGGPGETQYF. DNA for the CDR3: TGTGCCAGCTCACCGGCGGGGGGGCCGGGAGAGACCCAGTACTTC.

The rearrangement links TRBV7-8 to TRBJ2-1; D uncertain. Trimming cost V 5 bases and J 0 bases, with 14 bases left between them. The CDR3 has 16 amino acids. Germline lookup yields CDR1 SGHVS and CDR2 FQNEAQ. The CDR3 nucleotides read TGTGCCAGCAGCCTCCCAGCGTTAAGCTCCTACAATGAGCAGTTCTTC. This sequence encodes CASSLPALSSYNEQFF.

The gene calls are TRBV30 and TRBJ2-1; D may be TRBD2 (6 bases). CDR1 is GTSNPN and CDR2 is SVGIG in the germline V gene (reference sequence). The CDR3 runs to 12 residues. Trimming took off 8 bases at V and 6 bases at J, with 14 bases between the two ends. CDR3 in amino acids: CAGGWGLNEQFF. For the CDR3, the DNA is TGTGCCGGGGGGTGGGGCCTCAATGAGCAGTTCTTC.

The chain carries TRBV7-8 and TRBJ1-1, with a weak D call TRBD1 (5 bases). The CDR3 is 13 residues long. Germline CDR1 and CDR2: SGHVS and FQNEAQ. V was shortened by 4 bases and J by 11 bases, with 17 bases between the two germline ends. CDR3 sequence (DNA): TGTGCCAGCAGCTCATCCGGCCCAGGGCGGGCTTTCTTT. This translates into CASSSSGPGRAFF.

This chain uses TRBV6-1 with TRBJ2-7; a possible D gene is TRBD1 (6 bases). Germline V CDR1 and CDR2: MNHNS, SASEGT. CDR3 length: 17 residues. Between the trimmed V and J ends, which lost 4 bases and 2 bases, there was a span of 21 bases. The CDR3 loop reads CASSGPAKTGLTYEQYF. The CDR3 nucleotides are TGTGCCAGCAGTGGCCCCGCAAAAACAGGGCTGACCTACGAGCAGTACTTC.

The rearrangement joins TRBV30 to TRBJ2-3; unclear D gene. Trimming stripped 0 bases from V and 0 bases from J, with 10 bases between. From germline, CDR1 is GTSNPN and CDR2 SVGIG (reference sequence). The CDR3 sequence is 15 residues long. The CDR3 spells CAWSVVAVSTDTQYF. CDR3 nucleotides: TGTGCCTGGAGTGTGGTCGCGGTTAGCACAGATACGCAGTATTTT.

The chain recombines TRBV6-2 or TRBV6-3 with TRBJ2-5; 8 positions agree with TRBD1. The CDR3 length is 14 residues. In germline, CDR1 is MNHEY, CDR2 SVGEGT. The junction had 6 bases not matched to a gene; V was cut back by 7 bases and J by 2 bases. In nucleotides, the CDR3 is TGTGCCAGCATCCCAGGGGGCCTTCAAGAGACCCAGTACTTC. This codes for CASIPGGLQETQYF.

The chain links TRBV3-1 (or the pseudogene TRBV3-2) to TRBJ1-1, with 7 bases identical to TRBD1. Germline loops: CDR1 LGHDT, CDR2 YNNKEL (reference sequence). The CDR3 sequence is 13 residues long. Trimming cost V 4 bases and J 5 bases; bases outside gene matches: 4. CDR3 nucleotide sequence: TGTGCCAGCAGCCGAGGGACAGTTACTGAAGCTTTCTTT. Residues: CASSRGTVTEAFF.

The genes are TRBV5-1 and TRBJ2-2, with TRBD2 matching 13 bases. Losses at the gene ends were 3 bases for V and 5 bases for J; bases not matched to a gene: 7. This CDR3 comprises 17 residues. CDR1 is SGHRS and CDR2 is YFSETQ in the germline V gene. CDR3 sequence: CASSSGLAGPSTGELFF. CDR3 in DNA: TGCGCCAGCAGCTCGGGACTAGCGGGACCATCGACCGGGGAGCTGTTTTTT.

The chain couples TRBV6-5 to TRBJ1-1, with D possibly being TRBD1 (5 bases). The V gene lost 6 bases and the J gene lost 4 bases, with 9 bases spanning the gap. The CDR3 sequence is 12 residues long. CDR1 is MNHEY and CDR2 is SVGAGI in the germline V gene. CDR3: CASSPRATEAFF. The CDR3 bases are TGTGCCAGCAGCCCCAGGGCCACTGAAGCTTTCTTT.

The genes are TRBV19 and TRBJ2-7; D remains ambiguous. This CDR3 spans 16 amino acids. The germline V and J ends were trimmed by 0 bases and 4 bases, with 16 bases remaining between them. CDR1 and CDR2 (germline): LNHDA, SQIVND (reference sequence). The CDR3 coding sequence is TGTGCCAGTAGTATAGATCCTTACCTAACCCCATACGAGCAGTACTTC. This codes for CASSIDPYLTPYEQYF. The full variable domain, completed using reference TRBV19 and TRBJ2-7, is DGGITQSPKYLFRKEGQNVTLSCEQNLNHDAMYWYRQDPGQGLRLIYYSQIVNDFQKGDIAEGYSVSREKKESFPLTVTSAQKNPTAFYLCASSIDPYLTPYEQYFGPGTRLTVT.

V is TRBV7-9 and J is TRBJ2-7; D gene ambiguous. The germline CDR1 and CDR2 sequences are SEHNR and FQNEAQ (reference sequence). The CDR3 has 13 amino acids. V was clipped by 4 bases and J by 2 bases, with 9 bases between them. The CDR3 spells CASSSTETYEQYF. For the CDR3, the DNA is TGTGCCAGCAGCTCGACGGAGACCTACGAGCAGTACTTC.

CDR3 region: CASSLLLGPNEQFF. The DNA for the CDR3 is TGCGCCAGCAGCCTACTATTGGGGCCCAATGAGCAGTTCTTC. The chain joins TRBV5-1 to TRBJ2-1, with D perhaps TRBD1 (5 bases). The V and J ends lost 4 bases and 6 bases respectively, with 14 bases between them. CDR3 length: 14 residues. Germline values: CDR1 SGHRS, CDR2 YFSETQ.

This rearrangement joins TRBV9 to TRBJ1-3; TRBD1 matches at 7 bases. Looked up from germline, CDR1 is SGDLS and CDR2 is YYNGEE. Germline trimming cut 4 bases from V and 0 bases from J; bases unmatched to any gene: 7. The CDR3 has 16 residues. CDR3 amino acids: CASSPLQGSSGNTIYF. CDR3 nucleotide sequence: TGTGCCAGCAGCCCCTTACAGGGGAGCTCTGGAAACACCATATATTTT.

The chain uses TRBV6-2 or TRBV6-3 and TRBJ2-5, with D perhaps matching TRBD2 (6 bases). This CDR3 region has 13 residues. Germline V CDR1 and CDR2: MNHEY, SVGEGT. The V and J ends lost 8 bases and 5 bases respectively, with 15 bases between them. CDR3 sequence reads: CASRPGGTETQYF. The CDR3 DNA reads as TGTGCCAGCCGCCCGGGCGGGACGGAGACCCAGTACTTC.

J is TRBJ2-3 and V is TRBV7-2; D is undetermined. The CDR3 spans 14 residues. The V and J ends lost 5 bases and 4 bases respectively, with 13 bases between them. The germline V gene has CDR1 SGHTA and CDR2 FQGNSA. CDR3 region: CASSPPPAADTQYF. CDR3 sequence (DNA): TGTGCCAGCAGCCCACCCCCTGCGGCAGATACGCAGTATTTT.

The chain has TRBV18 and TRBJ2-7; D might be TRBD2 (6 bases). The CDR3 is 16 amino acids. Germline V gene data show CDR1 as KGHSH and CDR2 as LQKENI. Trimming took 6 bases from V and 0 from J, leaving 18 bases between them. The CDR3 loop is CASSRLPGASSYEQYF. In DNA, the CDR3 is TGTGCCAGCTCTCGTTTACCGGGAGCTAGCTCCTACGAGCAGTACTTC.

The chain employs TRBV30 and TRBJ2-5, with 14 bases matching TRBD2. CDR3 length: 16 amino acids. Germline assignment: CDR1 GTSNPN and CDR2 SVGIG (reference sequence). V lost 1 base and J lost 5; bases outside the gene matches: 6. CDR3 sequence: CAWSGLAGGMRETQYF. CDR3 bases: TGTGCCTGGAGTGGACTAGCGGGAGGGATGAGGGAGACCCAGTACTTC.